Below, 18 T cell receptor beta chains from the same sample are listed, as sequenced in a study of shared clonotypes between healthy human individuals. The table came from immunoSEQ multiplex PCR; TCRdb's copy has only in-frame clones and leaves some out. The table records more than 900,000 clones, 75% to 85% of them present only once. Sequencing used memory CD4+ T cells from PBMCs. The sample's subset: CD45RA-negative fraction. These receptors were obtained from a man aged 18 to 29 in good health. Some clones in this sample may be carry-over from other donors' samples.

The rearrangement joins TRBV6-6 to TRBJ1-3; 10 bases match TRBD1. The CDR3 contains 15 residues. After removal of 6 bases from V and 3 bases from J, the junction contained 5 bases not matched to a gene. Germline-derived CDR1 and CDR2 are MNHNY and SVGAGI (reference sequence). CDR3 region: CASRLDRGLGNTIYF. The CDR3 nucleotides read TGTGCCAGCAGGCTCGACAGGGGGCTTGGAAACACCATATATTTT.

This chain uses TRBV27 with TRBJ2-2; the D is unclear. This CDR3 region has 12 residues. V gave up 5 bases and J gave up 8 bases, with 9 bases separating them. Germline values: CDR1 MNHEY, CDR2 SMNVEV (reference sequence). The CDR3 sequence: CASSPLWGELFF. The CDR3 nucleotides are TGTGCCAGCAGTCCCCTGTGGGGGGAGCTGTTTTTT.

The CDR3 DNA follows: TGCAGCGCCCGGGACAGGGGACGCACAGATACGCAGTATTTT. This translates into CSARDRGRTDTQYF. The V gene is TRBV29-1, the J gene TRBJ2-3; 10 bases map to TRBD1. Trimming at V came to 7 bases and at J to 1 base, leaving 5 bases not matched to a gene. Germline V lookup: CDR1 SQVTM, CDR2 ANQGSEA. The CDR3 runs to 14 residues.

This chain's CDR3 is CASSYRARRRDTEAFF. CDR3 coding DNA: TGTGCCAGCAGTTACCGGGCCCGGCGTCGGGACACTGAAGCTTTCTTT. The chain joins TRBV6-6 to TRBJ1-1, with D unclear. CDR3 size: 16 residues. The germline CDR1 and CDR2 sequences are MNHNY and SVGAGI (reference sequence). Trimming took 2 bases from V and 3 from J, leaving 16 bases between them.

The CDR3, as DNA: TGTGCCAGCAGCCGAAGAAGCTATGACAGGGGGGCCGGTGGCTACACCTTC. Its protein is CASSRRSYDRGAGGYTF. The chain links TRBV14 to TRBJ1-2; 9 positions match TRBD1. Germline trimming cut 4 bases from V and 7 bases from J; bases unmatched to any gene: 16. The CDR3 totals 17 residues. CDR1 SGHDN and CDR2 FVKESK come from the germline V gene.

This clone was recorded once. The CDR3 is CASSEPGQGHQPQHF. CDR3 DNA sequence: TGTGCCAGCAGTGAACCGGGACAGGGCCATCAGCCCCAGCATTTT. This chain connects TRBV2 to TRBJ1-5, with 9 bases that match TRBD1. Germline CDR1 SNHLY, CDR2 FYNNEI. V lost 2 bases to trimming and J lost 5 bases; unmatched junction nucleotides: 4. The CDR3 is 15 amino acids.

This sequence joins TRBV7-9 and TRBJ1-1; 8 bases fit TRBD1. V shed 4 bases and J 4 bases; nucleotides not matched to a gene: 8. CDR3 length: 15 amino acids. Looked up from germline, CDR1 is SEHNR and CDR2 is FQNEAQ (reference sequence). This CDR3 is CASSSKTGDGTEAFF. CDR3 in DNA: TGTGCCAGCAGCTCCAAGACAGGGGATGGCACTGAAGCTTTCTTT.

This clone was counted a single time. This chain links TRBV4-1 with TRBJ2-3; unclear D gene. The CDR3 loop spans 13 amino acids. The germline V gene has CDR1 MGHRA and CDR2 YSYEKL. V gave up 2 bases and J gave up 9 bases, with 12 bases separating them. The CDR3 bases are TGCGCCAGCAGCCAATCGGGTTTGGTCACGCAGTATTTT. Its translation is CASSQSGLVTQYF.

This chain joins TRBV4-1 and TRBJ2-3, with 11 bases that match TRBD2. With V trimmed by 2 bases and J by 2 bases, 6 bases remained unmatched. Per germline, CDR1 MGHRA and CDR2 YSYEKL. This CDR3 region has 17 residues. In nucleotides, the CDR3 is TGCGCCAGCAGCCAACCCATAGCGGGAGGGCCCACAGATACGCAGTATTTT. Amino acids: CASSQPIAGGPTDTQYF.

This sequence joins TRBV9 and TRBJ2-3; possible D gene TRBD2, 7 bases. There are 14 residues in the CDR3. Germline values: CDR1 SGDLS, CDR2 YYNGEE. V shed 2 bases and J shed 5 bases, with 12 bases lying between them. Here the CDR3 reads CASSVGGGEDTQYF. CDR3 bases: TGTGCCAGCAGCGTTGGCGGGGGCGAAGATACGCAGTATTTT.

The chain joins TRBV15 to TRBJ1-5; unclear D gene. The CDR3 is 12 residues long. Per germline, CDR1 LNHNV and CDR2 YYDKDF (reference sequence). V was pared by 9 bases and J by 2 bases, with 8 bases between. CDR3 nucleotides: TGTGCCACTCAGGCAGGCAATCAGCCCCAGCATTTT. Its translation is CATQAGNQPQHF.

The J gene is TRBJ2-5, the V gene TRBV28, with a weak D call TRBD1 (6 bases). Germline assignment: CDR1 MDHEN and CDR2 SYDVKM. The CDR3 loop spans 14 amino acids. The V end was cut by 6 bases, the J end by 9 bases, with 20 bases between. CDR3 nucleotides: TGTGCCAGCAGATCCGAGGGCAGGGGATCGGCCCAGTACTTC. This translates into CASRSEGRGSAQYF.

The CDR3 nucleotides are TGTGCCAGCAGCTTCCTCCGAAGCCTTAATGAGCAGTTCTTC. It is translated as CASSFLRSLNEQFF. V is TRBV7-2 and J is TRBJ2-1; D is uncertain. The germline V gene has CDR1 SGHTA and CDR2 FQGNSA. V was cut by 3 bases and J by 7 bases, with 13 bases left in between. The CDR3 sequence is 14 residues long.

The CDR3 loop is CASSQDPGQRYEQYF. For the CDR3, the DNA is TGCGCCAGCAGCCAAGATCCGGGACAGAGGTACGAGCAGTACTTC. The chain uses TRBV4-1 and TRBJ2-7; TRBD1 aligns across 7 bases. Trimming removed 0 bases from V and 4 bases from J; junction bases left unmatched: 6. This CDR3 has 15 amino acids. Germline-derived CDR1 and CDR2 are MGHRA and YSYEKL.

This chain connects TRBV7-9 to TRBJ2-1; 9 bases are shared with TRBD2. Germline loops: CDR1 SEHNR, CDR2 FQNEAQ (reference sequence). Germline trimming cut 5 bases from V and 5 bases from J; bases unmatched to any gene: 10. The CDR3 consists of 16 residues. The CDR3 spells CASSPAAGGWNNEQFF. The DNA of the CDR3 is TGTGCCAGCAGCCCAGCAGCGGGAGGCTGGAACAATGAGCAGTTCTTC.

The chain is built from TRBV6-1 and TRBJ1-3; 8 nucleotides agree with TRBD1. The ends lost 5 bases at V and 2 bases at J; junction bases unmatched: 2. Looked up from germline, CDR1 is MNHNS and CDR2 is SASEGT. The length of the CDR3 is 14 residues. CDR3 region: CASSRTGPGNTIYF. The CDR3 DNA is TGTGCCAGCAGTCGGACAGGGCCTGGAAACACCATATATTTT.

The chain carries TRBV30 and TRBJ2-3; no reliable D call. The length of the CDR3 is 14 residues. Germline values: CDR1 GTSNPN, CDR2 SVGIG (reference sequence). V was trimmed by 1 base and J by 9 bases, leaving 17 bases between them. CDR3 bases: TGTGCCTGGAGTGGAAGCCCGCAGGAATTGACGCAGTATTTT. This sequence encodes CAWSGSPQELTQYF. Full variable domain (outside the CDR3, taken from reference TRBV30 and TRBJ2-3): SQTIHQWPATLVQPVGSPLSLECTVEGTSNPNLYWYRQAAGRGLQLLFYSVGIGQISSEVPQNLSASRPQDRQFILSSKKLLLSDSGFYLCAWSGSPQELTQYFGPGTRLTVL.

This chain joins TRBV28 and TRBJ2-7; D assignment may be TRBD1 or TRBD2 (5 bases each). The CDR3 contains 17 residues. Germline-derived CDR1 and CDR2 are MDHEN and SYDVKM. Trimming took 5 bases from V and 3 from J, leaving 23 bases between them. DNA for the CDR3: TGTGCCAGCAGTACTCTAAAGGGACCTTCGAGGGTCTACGAGCAGTACTTC. This encodes CASSTLKGPSRVYEQYF.